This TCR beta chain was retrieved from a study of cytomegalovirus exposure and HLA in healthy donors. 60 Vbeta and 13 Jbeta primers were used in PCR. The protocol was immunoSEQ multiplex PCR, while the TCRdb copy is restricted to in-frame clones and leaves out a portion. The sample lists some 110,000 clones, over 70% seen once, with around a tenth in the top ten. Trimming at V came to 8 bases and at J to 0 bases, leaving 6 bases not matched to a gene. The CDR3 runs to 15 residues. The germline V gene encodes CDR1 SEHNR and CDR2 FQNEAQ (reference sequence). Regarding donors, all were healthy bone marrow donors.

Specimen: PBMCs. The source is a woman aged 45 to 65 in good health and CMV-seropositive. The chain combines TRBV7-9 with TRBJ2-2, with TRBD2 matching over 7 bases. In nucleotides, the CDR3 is TGTGCCAGCCAAGTCGGGGGGACGAACACCGGGGAGCTGTTTTTT. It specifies CASQVGGTNTGELFF. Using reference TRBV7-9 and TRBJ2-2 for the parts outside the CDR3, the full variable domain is DTGVSQNPRHKITKRGQNVTFRCDPISEHNRLYWYRQTLGQGPEFLTYFQNEAQLEKSRLLSDRFSAERPKGSFSTLEIQRTEQGDSAMYLCASQVGGTNTGELFFGEGSRLTVL.